These T cell receptor beta chains were read from a single sample in a study of blood T cell repertoires in COVID-19. Repertoires were generated with immunoSEQ multiplex PCR, while TCRdb's copy carries only in-frame clones and drops some. The data hold 400,000 to 500,000 clones, with nearly 90% observed a single time. The sample comprised PBMCs or T cells enriched from blood (not recorded which). All receptors come from a woman aged 18-29 years who had been exposed to COVID-19. The CDR3 runs from the conserved cysteine through the conserved F or W. A D gene is named only where the DNA matches it firmly. Clone size is not always given. Where it is, it says once, few, many or a class for expanded clones.

CDR3 protein: CASSLSVTGNQPQHF
CDR3 DNA: TGTGCCAGCAGTTTATCGGTCACCGGGAATCAGCCCCAGCATTTT
J gene: TRBJ1-5
D gene: NA
V gene: TRBV28
clone size: NA

CDR3 protein: CASSRALAGDFGSDTQYF
CDR3 DNA: TGTGCCAGCAGCCGAGCGCTAGCGGGAGACTTTGGGTCGGATACGCAGTATTTT
J gene: TRBJ2-3
D gene: TRBD2
V gene: TRBV4-2
clone size: few

CDR3 protein: CASTMPPAVYGYTF
CDR3 DNA: TGTGCCAGCACCATGCCGCCCGCGGTCTATGGCTACACCTTC
J gene: TRBJ1-2
D gene: NA
V gene: TRBV2
clone size: NA

CDR3 protein: CASSTKGVRHGQPQHF
CDR3 DNA: TGTGCCAGTAGTACCAAAGGGGTCCGCCACGGCCAGCCCCAGCATTTT
J gene: TRBJ1-5
D gene: NA
V gene: TRBV19
clone size: NA

CDR3 protein: CASSRQGQETQYF
CDR3 DNA: TGCGCCAGCAGTAGACAGGGACAAGAGACCCAGTACTTC
J gene: TRBJ2-5
D gene: TRBD1
V gene: TRBV5-1
clone size: NA

CDR3 protein: CASSLGVGVYEQYF
CDR3 DNA: TGTGCCAGCAGCTTAGGAGTAGGAGTCTACGAGCAGTACTTC
J gene: TRBJ2-7
D gene: NA
V gene: TRBV7-9
clone size: few

CDR3 protein: CASSLNSYEKLFF
CDR3 DNA: TGCGCCAGCAGCCTAAACAGCTATGAAAAACTGTTTTTT
J gene: TRBJ1-4
D gene: NA
V gene: TRBV4-1
clone size: NA

CDR3 protein: CASSHLLLTGENNSPLHF
CDR3 DNA: TGCGCCAGCAGTCACCTCCTCCTCACAGGGGAAAATAATTCACCCCTCCACTTT
J gene: TRBJ1-6
D gene: TRBD1
V gene: TRBV4-1
clone size: few

CDR3 protein: CASFVGQSHSPLHF
CDR3 DNA: TGTGCCAGCTTCGTAGGACAGAGCCATTCACCCCTCCACTTT
J gene: TRBJ1-6
D gene: NA
V gene: TRBV18
clone size: NA

CDR3 protein: CAWTSSGGALTGELFF
CDR3 DNA: TGTGCCTGGACGTCGAGCGGGGGGGCCTTGACCGGGGAGCTGTTTTTT
J gene: TRBJ2-2
D gene: TRBD2
V gene: TRBV30
clone size: NA

CDR3 protein: CASSHSPSGRLGEQYF
CDR3 DNA: TGTGCCAGCAGCCATAGTCCTAGCGGGAGGTTGGGGGAGCAGTACTTC
J gene: TRBJ2-7
D gene: TRBD2
V gene: TRBV3-1/TRBV3-2
clone size: NA

CDR3 protein: CASRQSRPGIYNEQFF
CDR3 DNA: TGTGCCAGCAGGCAAAGTCGCCCCGGGATCTACAATGAGCAGTTCTTC
J gene: TRBJ2-1
D gene: NA
V gene: TRBV5-5
clone size: NA

CDR3 protein: CASSYGSRGDTIYF
CDR3 DNA: TGTGCCAGCAGTTACGGGTCCAGGGGAGACACCATATATTTT
J gene: TRBJ1-3
D gene: NA
V gene: TRBV6-5
clone size: NA

CDR3 protein: CATCPGPGQRCGEQFF
CDR3 DNA: TGTGCCACCTGTCCGGGACCGGGACAGCGCTGCGGTGAGCAGTTCTTC
J gene: TRBJ2-1
D gene: TRBD1
V gene: TRBV7-8
clone size: few

CDR3 protein: CASSLAGSGHEQFF
CDR3 DNA: TGTGCCAGCAGCTTAGCAGGTAGCGGTCATGAGCAGTTCTTC
J gene: TRBJ2-1
D gene: NA
V gene: TRBV7-2
clone size: few

CDR3 protein: CATSFLQGSSYNEQFF
CDR3 DNA: TGTGCCACCAGCTTCCTGCAGGGGAGCTCCTACAATGAGCAGTTCTTC
J gene: TRBJ2-1
D gene: NA
V gene: TRBV15
clone size: NA

CDR3 protein: CASSLNNSPLHF
CDR3 DNA: TGTGCCAGCAGCCTTAATAATTCACCCCTCCACTTT
J gene: TRBJ1-6
D gene: NA
V gene: TRBV7-9
clone size: NA

CDR3 protein: CASSLVWEQAFF
CDR3 DNA: TGTGCCAGCAGTTTAGTATGGGAGCAGGCTTTCTTT
J gene: TRBJ1-1
D gene: NA
V gene: TRBV28
clone size: NA

CDR3 protein: CASSSGEAPGDGYTF
CDR3 DNA: TGTGCCAGCAGCTCGGGGGAGGCTCCTGGGGATGGCTACACCTTC
J gene: TRBJ1-2
D gene: NA
V gene: TRBV5-5
clone size: NA

CDR3 protein: CASSQDILAGASGELFF
CDR3 DNA: TGCGCCAGCAGCCAGGATATACTAGCGGGAGCGTCCGGGGAGCTGTTTTTT
J gene: TRBJ2-2
D gene: TRBD2
V gene: TRBV5-1
clone size: few

CDR3 protein: CASSSFTDTQYF
CDR3 DNA: TGTGCCAGCAGCTCTTTTACAGATACGCAGTATTTT
J gene: TRBJ2-3
D gene: NA
V gene: TRBV7-2
clone size: NA

CDR3 protein: CASSQVSRRHGGSYEQYF
CDR3 DNA: TGCGCCAGCAGCCAAGTCTCACGGCGACATGGGGGGTCCTACGAGCAGTACTTC
J gene: TRBJ2-7
D gene: NA
V gene: TRBV4-1
clone size: NA

CDR3 protein: CASKGDRNSYEQYF
CDR3 DNA: TGTGCCAGCAAGGGGGACAGGAACTCCTACGAGCAGTACTTC
J gene: TRBJ2-7
D gene: TRBD1
V gene: TRBV6-6
clone size: NA

CDR3 protein: CASSVTVSYEQYF
CDR3 DNA: TGTGCCAGCAGTGTGACAGTATCCTACGAGCAGTACTTC
J gene: TRBJ2-7
D gene: NA
V gene: TRBV3-1/TRBV3-2
clone size: NA

CDR3 protein: CASSSTDTQYF
CDR3 DNA: TGTGCCAGCTCTAGCACAGATACGCAGTATTTT
J gene: TRBJ2-3
D gene: NA
V gene: TRBV3-1/TRBV3-2
clone size: NA

CDR3 protein: CASSLLSRRGLVINNEQFF
CDR3 DNA: TGTGCCAGCAGCTTATTATCTAGGAGAGGACTAGTAATTAACAATGAGCAGTTCTTC
J gene: TRBJ2-1
D gene: TRBD2
V gene: TRBV7-6
clone size: once

CDR3 protein: CASEAPNRANYGYTF
CDR3 DNA: TGTGCCAGCGAAGCTCCAAACAGAGCTAACTATGGCTACACCTTC
J gene: TRBJ1-2
D gene: NA
V gene: TRBV2
clone size: NA

CDR3 protein: CASSLNGQGNNQPQHF
CDR3 DNA: TGTGCCAGCAGCTTAAATGGACAGGGGAATAATCAGCCCCAGCATTTT
J gene: TRBJ1-5
D gene: TRBD1
V gene: TRBV7-8
clone size: NA

CDR3 protein: CASSLIAGEKDQPQHF
CDR3 DNA: TGTGCCAGCAGCTTAATTGCAGGGGAAAAAGATCAGCCCCAGCATTTT
J gene: TRBJ1-5
D gene: NA
V gene: TRBV7-2
clone size: NA

CDR3 protein: CASSLSRGGEEQYF
CDR3 DNA: TGCGCCAGCAGCTTGTCCAGGGGAGGGGAAGAGCAGTACTTC
J gene: TRBJ2-7
D gene: NA
V gene: TRBV5-1
clone size: NA

CDR3 protein: CASRGQPTDTQYF
CDR3 DNA: TGTGCCAGCAGGGGGCAACCCACAGATACGCAGTATTTT
J gene: TRBJ2-3
D gene: NA
V gene: TRBV9
clone size: once

CDR3 protein: CASSPRLAGTYEQYF
CDR3 DNA: TGTGCCAGCAGCCCCCGACTAGCGGGGACCTACGAGCAGTACTTC
J gene: TRBJ2-7
D gene: TRBD2
V gene: TRBV7-9
clone size: NA

CDR3 protein: CASSLGPGGTGELFF
CDR3 DNA: TGTGCCAGCAGCTTAGGACCGGGGGGTACCGGGGAGCTGTTTTTT
J gene: TRBJ2-2
D gene: TRBD2
V gene: TRBV7-2
clone size: NA

CDR3 protein: CASSGFTGGTEAFF
CDR3 DNA: TGCGCCAGCAGCGGTTTTACAGGGGGCACTGAAGCTTTCTTT
J gene: TRBJ1-1
D gene: TRBD1
V gene: TRBV5-1
clone size: NA

CDR3 protein: CASSQRVSNQPQHF
CDR3 DNA: TGTGCCAGCAGCCAAAGAGTGAGCAATCAGCCCCAGCATTTT
J gene: TRBJ1-5
D gene: NA
V gene: TRBV3-1/TRBV3-2
clone size: few

CDR3 protein: CASSPPGADGYTF
CDR3 DNA: TGTGCCAGCTCACCACCAGGGGCCGATGGCTACACCTTC
J gene: TRBJ1-2
D gene: NA
V gene: TRBV18
clone size: NA

CDR3 protein: CASSTEQGRYEQYF
CDR3 DNA: TGTGCCAGCAGCACAGAACAGGGGCGGTACGAGCAGTACTTC
J gene: TRBJ2-7
D gene: TRBD1
V gene: TRBV7-2
clone size: NA

CDR3 protein: CASSLIAQSSYEQYF
CDR3 DNA: TGTGCCAGCAGCTTAATAGCGCAGAGCTCCTACGAGCAGTACTTC
J gene: TRBJ2-7
D gene: NA
V gene: TRBV5-4
clone size: NA

CDR3 protein: CASSQEGPGVGNTIYF
CDR3 DNA: TGTGCCAGCAGCCAAGAGGGGCCAGGGGTAGGAAACACCATATATTTT
J gene: TRBJ1-3
D gene: NA
V gene: TRBV3-1/TRBV3-2
clone size: NA

CDR3 protein: CASSLRDIERGDSYEQYF
CDR3 DNA: TGTGCCAGCAGTTTGAGGGACATCGAACGCGGTGATTCCTACGAGCAGTACTTC
J gene: TRBJ2-7
D gene: NA
V gene: TRBV28
clone size: NA

CDR3 protein: CASSRAGPSTDTQYF
CDR3 DNA: TGTGCCAGTAGTCGGGCGGGACCTAGCACAGATACGCAGTATTTT
J gene: TRBJ2-3
D gene: NA
V gene: TRBV19
clone size: NA

CDR3 protein: CASSLGTADPYEQYF
CDR3 DNA: TGCGCCAGCAGCCTCGGGACAGCAGACCCCTACGAGCAGTACTTC
J gene: TRBJ2-7
D gene: TRBD1
V gene: TRBV4-1
clone size: NA

CDR3 protein: CATSEDSTQPQHF
CDR3 DNA: TGTGCCACCTCCGAGGACAGTACTCAGCCCCAGCATTTT
J gene: TRBJ1-5
D gene: NA
V gene: TRBV24-1
clone size: NA

CDR3 protein: CASSVEGSYEQYF
CDR3 DNA: TGTGCCAGCAGCGTGGAGGGGAGCTACGAGCAGTACTTC
J gene: TRBJ2-7
D gene: NA
V gene: TRBV9
clone size: NA

CDR3 protein: CASSYGREGTDTQYF
CDR3 DNA: TGTGCCAGCAGTTATGGGCGGGAGGGAACAGATACGCAGTATTTT
J gene: TRBJ2-3
D gene: TRBD2
V gene: TRBV6-2/TRBV6-3
clone size: NA

CDR3 protein: CASSPPDRYSYEQYF
CDR3 DNA: TGTGCCAGCAGCCCCCCTGACAGGTACTCCTACGAGCAGTACTTC
J gene: TRBJ2-7
D gene: NA
V gene: TRBV28
clone size: NA

CDR3 protein: CASSHDRVNTEAFF
CDR3 DNA: TGTGCCAGCAGCCACGACAGAGTGAACACTGAAGCTTTCTTT
J gene: TRBJ1-1
D gene: NA
V gene: TRBV7-2
clone size: NA

CDR3 protein: CSASSGYEQYF
CDR3 DNA: TGCAGTGCTAGTTCCGGCTACGAGCAGTACTTC
J gene: TRBJ2-7
D gene: NA
V gene: TRBV20-1
clone size: NA

CDR3 protein: CASTDRTGGGGNYTF
CDR3 DNA: TGTGCCAGCACCGATCGGACAGGCGGCGGAGGTAACTACACCTTC
J gene: TRBJ1-2
D gene: TRBD1
V gene: TRBV6-5
clone size: once

CDR3 protein: CASRKDRENTIYF
CDR3 DNA: TGTGCCAGCAGGAAGGACAGGGAGAACACCATATATTTT
J gene: TRBJ1-3
D gene: TRBD1
V gene: TRBV12-3/TRBV12-4
clone size: NA